This T cell receptor beta chain was observed in a study of shared clonotypes between healthy human individuals. The germline V gene encodes CDR1 SGHVS and CDR2 FNYEAQ. V lost 0 bases, J lost 7 bases, and 8 bases stayed unmatched. This CDR3 is 15 amino acids long. Sequencing was performed with immunoSEQ multiplex PCR; in TCRdb, only in-frame clones are kept and a portion is missing. This repertoire shows approximately 510,000 clones, roughly 78% found once; its top ten account for over 10%. Recent acute infections and vaccinations were absent in the healthy HIV-negative adult donors. Every one of the donors was a Caucasian adult that lived in Nashville, Tennessee.

The chain joins TRBV7-6 to TRBJ2-5, with 7 bases that match TRBD2. The TCR was taken from a woman in her forties in good health. Some clones in this sample may be carry-over from other donors' samples. Material for sequencing was PBMCs. CDR3 amino acids: CASSLANGGSGTQYF. CDR3 nucleotide sequence: TGTGCCAGCAGCTTAGCCAACGGGGGGAGTGGGACCCAGTACTTC.